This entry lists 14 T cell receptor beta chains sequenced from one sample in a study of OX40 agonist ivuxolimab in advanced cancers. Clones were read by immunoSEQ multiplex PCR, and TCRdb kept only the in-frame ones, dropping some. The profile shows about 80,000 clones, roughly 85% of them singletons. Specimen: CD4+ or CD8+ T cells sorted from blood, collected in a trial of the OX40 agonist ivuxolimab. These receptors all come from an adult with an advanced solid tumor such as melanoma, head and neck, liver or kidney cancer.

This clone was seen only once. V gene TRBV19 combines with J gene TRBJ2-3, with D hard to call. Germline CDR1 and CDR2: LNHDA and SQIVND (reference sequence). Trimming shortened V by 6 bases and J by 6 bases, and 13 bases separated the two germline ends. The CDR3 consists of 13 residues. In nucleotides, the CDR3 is TGTGCCAGTAGCGGTGCGGCCTTGGATACGCAGTATTTT. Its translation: CASSGAALDTQYF.

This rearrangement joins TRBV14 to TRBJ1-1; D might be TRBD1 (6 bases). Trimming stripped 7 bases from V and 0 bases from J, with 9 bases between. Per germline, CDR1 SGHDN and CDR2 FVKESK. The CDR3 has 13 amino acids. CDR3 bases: TGTGCCAGCAAGAGGGGGGTGAACACTGAAGCTTTCTTT. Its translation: CASKRGVNTEAFF. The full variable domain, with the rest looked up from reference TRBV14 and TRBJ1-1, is EAGVTQFPSHSVIEKGQTVTLRCDPISGHDNLYWYRRVMGKEIKFLLHFVKESKQDESGMPNNRFLAERTGGTYSTLKVQPAELEDSGVYFCASKRGVNTEAFFGQGTRLTVV.

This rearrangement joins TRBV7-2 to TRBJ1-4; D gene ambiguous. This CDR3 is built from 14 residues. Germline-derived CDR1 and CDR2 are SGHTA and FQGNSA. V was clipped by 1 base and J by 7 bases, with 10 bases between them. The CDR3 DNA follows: TGTGCCAGCAGCTTAGAACCAGTCGGTGAAAAACTGTTTTTT. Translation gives CASSLEPVGEKLFF. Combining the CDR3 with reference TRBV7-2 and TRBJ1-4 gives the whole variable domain GAGVSQSPSNKVTEKGKDVELRCDPISGHTALYWYRQSLGQGLEFLIYFQGNSAPDKSGLPSDRFSAERTGGSVSTLTIQRTQQEDSAVYLCASSLEPVGEKLFFGSGTQLSVL.

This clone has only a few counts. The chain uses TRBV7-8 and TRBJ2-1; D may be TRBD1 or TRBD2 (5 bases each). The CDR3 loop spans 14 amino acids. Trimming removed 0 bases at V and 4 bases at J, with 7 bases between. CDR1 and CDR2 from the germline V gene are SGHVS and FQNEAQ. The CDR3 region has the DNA TGTGCCAGCAGCTTAGCGGGGGAGTACAATGAGCAGTTCTTC. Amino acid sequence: CASSLAGEYNEQFF.

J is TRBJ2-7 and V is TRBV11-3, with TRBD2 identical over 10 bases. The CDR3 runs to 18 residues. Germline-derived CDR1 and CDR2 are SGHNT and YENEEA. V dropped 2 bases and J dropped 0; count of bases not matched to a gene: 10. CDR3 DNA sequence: TGTGCCAGCAGCTTATATTATAGCGGGGGGCCGAGCTCCTACGAGCAGTACTTC. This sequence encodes CASSLYYSGGPSSYEQYF.

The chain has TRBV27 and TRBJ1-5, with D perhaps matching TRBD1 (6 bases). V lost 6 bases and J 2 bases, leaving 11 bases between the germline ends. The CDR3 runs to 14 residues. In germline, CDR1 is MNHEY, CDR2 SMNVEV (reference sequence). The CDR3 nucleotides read TGTGCCAGCAGCCTCAGGGGCGGCAATCAGCCCCAGCATTTT. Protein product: CASSLRGGNQPQHF.

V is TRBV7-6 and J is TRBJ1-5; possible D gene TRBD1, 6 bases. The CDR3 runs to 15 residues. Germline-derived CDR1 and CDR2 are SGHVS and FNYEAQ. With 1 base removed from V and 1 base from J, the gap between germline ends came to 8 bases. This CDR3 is CASSLVTGSNQPQHF. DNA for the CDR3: TGTGCCAGCAGCTTAGTAACAGGGAGCAATCAGCCCCAGCATTTT.

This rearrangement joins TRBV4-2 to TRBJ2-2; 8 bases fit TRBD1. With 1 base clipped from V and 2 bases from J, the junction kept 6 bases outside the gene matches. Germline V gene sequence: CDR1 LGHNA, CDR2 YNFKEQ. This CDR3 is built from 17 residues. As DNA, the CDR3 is TGTGCCAGCAGCCAAGCCCTGGGACAGGCCAACACCGGGGAGCTGTTTTTT. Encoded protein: CASSQALGQANTGELFF.

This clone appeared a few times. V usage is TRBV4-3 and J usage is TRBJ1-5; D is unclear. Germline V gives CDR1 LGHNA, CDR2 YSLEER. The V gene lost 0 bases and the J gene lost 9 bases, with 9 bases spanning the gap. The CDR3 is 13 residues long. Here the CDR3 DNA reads TGCGCCAGCAGCCAAGATGGCGTGGGGCCCCAGCATTTT. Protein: CASSQDGVGPQHF.

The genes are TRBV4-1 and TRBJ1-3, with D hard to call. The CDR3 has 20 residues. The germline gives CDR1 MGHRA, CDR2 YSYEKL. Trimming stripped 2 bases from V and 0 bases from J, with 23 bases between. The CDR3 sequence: CASSQIQSPGASISGNTIYF. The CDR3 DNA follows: TGCGCCAGCAGCCAAATCCAAAGCCCAGGAGCAAGTATCTCTGGAAACACCATATATTTT.

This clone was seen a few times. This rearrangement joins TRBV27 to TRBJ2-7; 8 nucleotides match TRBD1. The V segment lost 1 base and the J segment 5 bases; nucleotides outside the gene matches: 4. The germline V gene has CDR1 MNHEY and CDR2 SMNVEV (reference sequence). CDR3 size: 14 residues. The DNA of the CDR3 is TGTGCCAGCAGTTTATGGCAGGGGGCCGACGAGCAGTACTTC. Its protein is CASSLWQGADEQYF.

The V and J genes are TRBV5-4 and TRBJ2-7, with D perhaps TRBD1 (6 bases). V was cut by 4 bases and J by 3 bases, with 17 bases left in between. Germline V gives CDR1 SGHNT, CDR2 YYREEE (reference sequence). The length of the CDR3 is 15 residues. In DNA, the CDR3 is TGTGCCAGCAGCCCCGTGGGGGCAGGGAACTACGAGCAGTACTTC. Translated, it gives CASSPVGAGNYEQYF.

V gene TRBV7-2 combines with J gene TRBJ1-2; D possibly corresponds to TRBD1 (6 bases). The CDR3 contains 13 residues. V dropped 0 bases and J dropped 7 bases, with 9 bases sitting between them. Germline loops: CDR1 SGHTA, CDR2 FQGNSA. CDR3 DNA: TGTGCCAGCAGCTTAGCTACCAGGGGTGGCTACACCTTC. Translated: CASSLATRGGYTF.

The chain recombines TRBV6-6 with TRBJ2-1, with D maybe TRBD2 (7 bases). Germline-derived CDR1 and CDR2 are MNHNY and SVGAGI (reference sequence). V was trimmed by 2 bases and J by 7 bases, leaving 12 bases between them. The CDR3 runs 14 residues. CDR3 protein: CASSYGGGSNEQFF. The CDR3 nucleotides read TGTGCCAGCAGTTACGGGGGCGGGAGTAATGAGCAGTTCTTC.